This TCR beta chain was sequenced in a study of metastatic and nonmetastatic thyroid tumors. Across the study: Both malignant and benign thyroid patients supplied peripheral blood and tumor or nodule tissue samples, across which the repertoires of these patients were then compared. Study-wide findings and caveats: TCR beta diversity was reportedly significantly higher in malignant thyroid tumors than benign nodules, in blood and tumor.

This clone was seen a few times. Its antigen is not identified. Original methodology: A papillary thyroid cancer distant-metastasis classifier was built from CDR3 differences across clinicopathological groups. TCRdb re-analyzed the PCR reads through MiXCR. The V and J calls come from TCRdb's annotation, not from the publication. The sample includes tens of thousands of clones, more than 20% of them seen just once. Patients were all untreated before their thyroid surgery. Trimming took 0 bases from V and 5 from J; bases not matched to a gene: 9. The CDR3 totals 17 residues. CDR1 and CDR2 (germline): SGHTA, FQGNSA.

This sequence joins TRBV7-2 and TRBJ1-5; 8 nucleotides agree with TRBD1. What was sequenced was blood. The sequence came from a male donor with papillary thyroid cancer or a benign thyroid nodule (not recorded which). Some clones in this sample may be carry-over from other donors' samples. The CDR3: CASSLAPDRARYQPQHF. CDR3 nucleotide sequence: TGTGCCAGCAGCTTAGCCCCGGACAGGGCAAGATATCAGCCCCAGCATTTT.